The 13 T cell receptor beta chains reported below all come from one sample, sequenced in a study of graft-versus-host responses after intestinal transplantation. TCRdb keeps only in-frame clones here, not all; method: immunoSEQ multiplex PCR. The sample includes roughly 110,000 clones, approximately 94% of them seen just once. Antigen specificity for these receptors is unknown. The source was unstimulated CD4+ T cells sorted from spleen or lymph node cells, collected before transplant. These receptors originate from a human donor who was the organ donor for an intestinal transplant.

The genes are TRBV18 and TRBJ2-3, with 8 bases that match TRBD2. Per the germline V gene, CDR1 is KGHSH and CDR2 is LQKENI. The CDR3 runs to 17 residues. V shed 3 bases, J shed 3 bases, and the junction held 11 bases outside the gene matches. The DNA for the CDR3 is TGTGCCAGCTCACCCACGGTGGCTAGCGGGTGGACAGATACGCAGTATTTT. Encoded protein: CASSPTVASGWTDTQYF.

This chain joins TRBV7-9 and TRBJ2-3; D is ambiguous. This CDR3 has 14 amino acids. The V gene's germline CDR1 is SEHNR and CDR2 FQNEAQ (reference sequence). Trimming took off 1 base at V and 2 bases at J, with 7 bases between the two ends. The CDR3 nucleotides are TGTGCCAGCAGCTTAGATCACATCACAGATACGCAGTATTTT. Encoded protein: CASSLDHITDTQYF.

This chain uses TRBV25-1 with TRBJ1-4; weak D call: TRBD1 (5 bases). The V and J ends lost 5 bases and 8 bases respectively, with 21 bases between them. The length of the CDR3 is 16 residues. In germline, CDR1 is MGHDK, CDR2 SYGVNS. CDR3 region: CASSPRSGRVWEKLFF. The CDR3 DNA reads TGTGCCAGCAGTCCCAGGAGCGGCAGGGTGTGGGAAAAACTGTTTTTT.

The chain couples TRBV28 to TRBJ1-2; D uncertain. The length of the CDR3 is 14 residues. V gave up 5 bases and J gave up 2 bases, with 12 bases separating them. Germline V CDR1 and CDR2: MDHEN, SYDVKM. This chain's CDR3 is CASSPVGRNYGYTF. The DNA of the CDR3 is TGTGCCAGCAGTCCGGTCGGGCGAAACTATGGCTACACCTTC.

The rearrangement uses TRBV5-6 and TRBJ1-2; D gene unclear. CDR1 SGHDT and CDR2 YYEEEE come from the germline V gene. The CDR3 contains 12 residues. Trimming pared 4 bases from V and 8 bases from J, leaving 12 bases between. DNA for the CDR3: TGTGCCAGCAGCCCACACACGGACGGCTACACCTTC. Encoded protein: CASSPHTDGYTF. Full variable domain (outside the CDR3, taken from reference TRBV5-6 and TRBJ1-2): DAGVTQSPTHLIKTRGQQVTLRCSPKSGHDTVSWYQQALGQGPQFIFQYYEEEERQRGNFPDRFSGHQFPNYSSELNVNALLLGDSALYLCASSPHTDGYTFGSGTRLTVV.

Worth noting for this clone: At the DNA level, this CDR3 is encoded by other sequences in the same sample as well. The rearrangement links TRBV6-6 to TRBJ1-2; TRBD1 aligns across 9 bases. The germline gives CDR1 MNHNY, CDR2 SVGAGI (reference sequence). CDR3 length: 16 residues. V shed 0 bases and J 7 bases; nucleotides not matched to a gene: 9. The chain's CDR3 is CASSYSYRTGEGGYTF. CDR3 nucleotide sequence: TGTGCCAGCAGTTACTCTTACAGGACAGGGGAAGGTGGCTACACCTTC.

The V gene is TRBV12-5, the J gene TRBJ1-2; unclear D gene. The length of the CDR3 is 13 residues. Germline lookup yields CDR1 LGHNT and CDR2 FRNRAP. V dropped 2 bases and J dropped 7 bases, with 11 bases sitting between them. Written as DNA, the CDR3 is TGTGCTAGTGGTTTGTGGTCGCGGGGTGGCTACACCTTC. Translation gives CASGLWSRGGYTF.

This rearrangement joins TRBV19 to TRBJ1-5, with D maybe TRBD1 (5 bases). The CDR3 sequence is 17 residues long. The V gene's germline CDR1 is LNHDA and CDR2 SQIVND (reference sequence). V was shortened by 5 bases and J by 3 bases, with 20 bases between the two germline ends. CDR3 nucleotide sequence: TGTGCCAGTAGTCCTCCCACGACCAGGGCTAACAATCAGCCCCAGCATTTT. Encoded protein: CASSPPTTRANNQPQHF.

V gene TRBV9 combines with J gene TRBJ2-5, with 8 bases fitting TRBD2. V lost 3 bases, J lost 1 base, and 8 bases stayed unmatched. This CDR3 has 16 residues. Germline V lookup: CDR1 SGDLS, CDR2 YYNGEE. The CDR3 is CASSALGLAGQETQYF. DNA of the CDR3: TGTGCCAGCAGCGCACTGGGGCTAGCGGGCCAAGAGACCCAGTACTTC.

This chain joins TRBV13 and TRBJ1-2; D is ambiguous. Germline V gene data show CDR1 as PRHDT and CDR2 as FYEKMQ (reference sequence). The CDR3 spans 15 residues. Trimming removed 1 base at V and 6 bases at J, with 15 bases between. CDR3 sequence reads: CASSLAFGLSHGYTF. The CDR3 coding sequence is TGTGCCAGCAGCTTAGCCTTCGGACTTTCTCATGGCTACACCTTC.

The chain uses TRBV18 and TRBJ1-2; 7 nucleotides agree with TRBD1. V lost 6 bases and J lost 3; bases outside the gene matches: 4. CDR3 length: 13 amino acids. Germline V gene data show CDR1 as KGHSH and CDR2 as LQKENI. CDR3: CASSRDSYYGYTF. CDR3 bases: TGTGCCAGCTCCCGGGACAGCTACTATGGCTACACCTTC. The variable domain in full, with the rest retrieved from reference TRBV18 and TRBJ1-2, is NAGVMQNPRHLVRRRGQEARLRCSPMKGHSHVYWYRQLPEEGLKFMVYLQKENIIDESGMPKERFSAEFPKEGPSILRIQQVVRGDSAAYFCASSRDSYYGYTFGSGTRLTVV.

CDR3 residues: CASSKDLTGTESNQPQHF. CDR3 coding DNA: TGTGCCAGCAGCAAAGACCTTACCGGGACAGAGAGTAATCAGCCCCAGCATTTT. V is TRBV21-1 and J is TRBJ1-5; the table's D call, TRBD1, has no DNA check behind it. TRBV21-1 is noted as a pseudogene. The CDR3 length is 18 residues.

This rearrangement joins TRBV25-1 to TRBJ2-5, with D possibly matching TRBD1 (6 bases). The germline V and J ends were trimmed by 3 bases and 2 bases, with 16 bases remaining between them. The CDR3 runs 16 residues. The germline V gene encodes CDR1 MGHDK and CDR2 SYGVNS. Here the CDR3 DNA reads TGTGCCAGCAGTGACCCCGGACAGCCTTTTCAAGAGACCCAGTACTTC. Translated, it gives CASSDPGQPFQETQYF.